One sample yielded the 16 T cell receptor beta chains listed below, sequenced in a study of shared clonotypes between healthy human individuals. Libraries were prepared by immunoSEQ multiplex PCR; TCRdb keeps only in-frame clonotypes and omits some of them. The sample carries a few million clones, more than 80% recorded once. Sequencing was done on a sample of naive CD4+ T cells from PBMCs. Subset described: CD45RA+ positively selected. These receptors were obtained from a man aged 18 to 30 in good health. Some clones in this sample may be carry-over from other donors' samples.

This chain connects TRBV30 to TRBJ1-5; D gene unclear. V gave up 4 bases and J gave up 3 bases, with 19 bases separating them. The CDR3 has 16 residues. Germline CDR1 and CDR2: GTSNPN and SVGIG (reference sequence). This chain's CDR3 is CAWTFSEAAINQPQHF. CDR3 DNA sequence: TGTGCCTGGACCTTCTCCGAGGCGGCAATCAATCAGCCCCAGCATTTT.

The chain couples TRBV18 to TRBJ2-7; D possibly corresponds to TRBD2 (6 bases). In germline, CDR1 is KGHSH, CDR2 LQKENI. V lost 3 bases to trimming and J lost 2 bases, with 14 bases between them. CDR3 size: 15 residues. The CDR3 sequence: CASSPLSSATYEQYF. CDR3 nucleotide sequence: TGTGCCAGCTCACCCCTCTCTAGCGCTACCTACGAGCAGTACTTC.

The chain is built from TRBV10-1 and TRBJ2-1, with D perhaps TRBD2 (5 bases). Germline V lookup: CDR1 WNHNN, CDR2 SYGVQD (reference sequence). This CDR3 spans 14 amino acids. Trimming stripped 0 bases from V and 7 bases from J, with 10 bases between. CDR3 region: CASSESRERNEQFF. In DNA form, the CDR3 reads TGCGCCAGCAGTGAGTCGAGGGAGAGGAATGAGCAGTTCTTC.

This clone has a single count. The rearrangement joins TRBV7-8 to TRBJ1-2; the D gene is possibly TRBD1 (6 bases). The V gene's germline CDR1 is SGHVS and CDR2 FQNEAQ. This CDR3 has 13 amino acids. Between the trimmed V and J ends, which lost 5 bases and 5 bases, there was a span of 12 bases. CDR3 sequence: CASSPRTEYGYTF. CDR3 nucleotide sequence: TGTGCCAGCAGCCCGAGGACAGAGTATGGCTACACCTTC.

The chain is built from TRBV28 and TRBJ2-1; 7 positions match TRBD1. There are 13 residues in the CDR3. Germline CDR1 MDHEN, CDR2 SYDVKM. V was pared by 3 bases and J by 7 bases, with 3 bases of the junction left unmatched. The chain's CDR3 is CASSFRQGNEQFF. CDR3 DNA sequence: TGTGCCAGCAGTTTTCGACAGGGAAATGAGCAGTTCTTC.

The chain combines TRBV18 with TRBJ2-1; tentative D call: TRBD2 (5 bases). The germline gives CDR1 KGHSH, CDR2 LQKENI. The germline V and J ends were trimmed by 6 bases and 5 bases, with 14 bases remaining between them. The CDR3 is 14 amino acids. DNA of the CDR3: TGTGCCAGCTCGCAATCCAACGGGGACAATGAGCAGTTCTTC. As protein: CASSQSNGDNEQFF.

The gene calls are TRBV9 and TRBJ2-1, with a weak D call TRBD2 (5 bases). The germline V and J ends were trimmed by 1 base and 0 bases, with 8 bases remaining between them. Germline V CDR1 and CDR2: SGDLS, YYNGEE. The CDR3 is 15 amino acids. CDR3: CASSVQSGSYNEQFF. The CDR3 DNA reads TGTGCCAGCAGCGTACAAAGCGGCTCCTACAATGAGCAGTTCTTC.

The chain uses TRBV6-1 and TRBJ1-4, with D maybe TRBD1 (5 bases). CDR3 length equals 14 residues. Germline V gene data show CDR1 as MNHNS and CDR2 as SASEGT. The ends were cut back, 9 bases at V and 4 bases at J, with 15 bases in the middle. CDR3 DNA sequence: TGTGCCAGGGTCAGGGTAGGAGGTAATGAAAAACTGTTTTTT. Protein sequence: CARVRVGGNEKLFF.

The J gene is TRBJ2-3, the V gene TRBV7-3; tentative D call: TRBD1 (5 bases). This CDR3 is built from 15 residues. V lost 4 bases to trimming and J lost 2 bases, with 13 bases between them. The germline gives CDR1 SGHTA, CDR2 FQGTGA. CDR3 sequence reads: CASSSTGLYTDTQYF. For the CDR3, the DNA is TGTGCCAGCAGCTCCACAGGCCTCTACACAGATACGCAGTATTTT.

The chain employs TRBV28 and TRBJ1-5; 8 nucleotides agree with TRBD1. V shed 5 bases, J shed 5 bases, and the junction held 5 bases outside the gene matches. CDR1 and CDR2 from the germline V gene are MDHEN and SYDVKM. The CDR3 spans 14 residues. The CDR3 spells CASSTGGGDQPQHF. CDR3 nucleotide sequence: TGTGCCAGCAGTACAGGGGGAGGGGATCAGCCCCAGCATTTT.

This clone was seen only once. The chain couples TRBV5-4 to TRBJ2-7, with TRBD1 matching 9 bases. CDR1 SGHNT and CDR2 YYREEE come from the germline V gene (reference sequence). With 3 bases clipped from V and 2 bases from J, the junction kept 3 bases outside the gene matches. The CDR3 contains 14 residues. This chain's CDR3 is CASSSTGGTYEQYF. The CDR3 coding sequence is TGTGCCAGCAGCTCGACAGGGGGGACCTACGAGCAGTACTTC.

V and J are TRBV30 and TRBJ1-2; TRBD1 matches 9 bases. The CDR3 is 14 amino acids. Per the germline V gene, CDR1 is GTSNPN and CDR2 is SVGIG (reference sequence). The trim removed 4 bases at V and 5 bases at J, leaving 8 bases unmatched. The CDR3 spells CAWMADRGAYGYTF. DNA of the CDR3: TGTGCCTGGATGGCGGACAGGGGTGCATATGGCTACACCTTC.

V is TRBV7-8 and J is TRBJ2-4; TRBD2 aligns across 10 bases. Per the germline V gene, CDR1 is SGHVS and CDR2 is FQNEAQ. With V trimmed by 5 bases and J by 8 bases, 9 bases remained unmatched. The length of the CDR3 is 15 residues. This CDR3 reads CASSRQREGSYIQYF. The CDR3, as DNA: TGTGCCAGCAGCCGCCAGCGGGAGGGGAGCTACATTCAGTACTTC. The whole variable domain, remainder taken from reference TRBV7-8 and TRBJ2-4, is GAGVSQSPRYKVAKRGQDVALRCDPISGHVSLFWYQQALGQGPEFLTYFQNEAQLDKSGLPSDRFFAERPEGSVSTLKIQRTQQEDSAVYLCASSRQREGSYIQYFGAGTRLSVL.

The CDR3 bases are TGTGCCTTATCGGGGGGTTTTGGGGAGACCCAGTACTTC. Its translation is CALSGGFGETQYF. This chain connects TRBV28 to TRBJ2-5, with 7 bases lining up with TRBD2. The CDR3 sequence is 13 residues long. Germline-derived CDR1 and CDR2 are MDHEN and SYDVKM. With V trimmed by 11 bases and J by 5 bases, 11 bases remained unmatched. The whole variable domain, remainder taken from reference TRBV28 and TRBJ2-5, is DVKVTQSSRYLVKRTGEKVFLECVQDMDHENMFWYRQDPGLGLRLIYFSYDVKMKEKGDIPEGYSVSREKKERFSLILESASTNQTSMYLCALSGGFGETQYFGPGTRLLVL.

The rearrangement uses TRBV14 and TRBJ2-2, with D unclear. This CDR3 has 15 residues. V was cut by 5 bases and J by 4 bases, with 14 bases left in between. The V gene's germline CDR1 is SGHDN and CDR2 FVKESK. The CDR3 loop is CASSSSWPFTGELFF. The CDR3 bases are TGTGCCAGCAGCTCTTCTTGGCCCTTCACCGGGGAGCTGTTTTTT.

The chain uses TRBV11-2 and TRBJ2-1, with D perhaps TRBD2 (5 bases). The CDR3 is 14 amino acids. V was shortened by 1 base and J by 9 bases, with 13 bases between the two germline ends. Germline CDR1 reads SGHAT; CDR2 reads FQNNGV. CDR3 in DNA: TGTGCCAGCAGCTTAGCCACGAGGGATCTTGAGCAGTTCTTC. Its protein product is CASSLATRDLEQFF.